The clone carrying this T cell receptor beta chain showed up just once. After removal of 4 bases from V and 3 bases from J, the junction contained 6 bases not matched to a gene. The CDR3 is 15 amino acids. The germline gives CDR1 SGHRS, CDR2 YFSETQ. The Seattle patients joined while their infection was active and were tracked longitudinally afterward. Under the authors' procedure: It was from reference gene primer amplification that nucleated cell counts were estimated. The table came from immunoSEQ multiplex PCR; TCRdb's copy has only in-frame clones and leaves some out. V and J calls and clone size come straight from that table; D and trimming were deduced from the DNA. The table lists over 150,000 clones, 80% to 85% of them singletons, with around 7% in the top ten. The source of the sample is a study of blood T cell repertoires in COVID-19. Study background: T cells, B-cell-depleted T cells, or PBMCs supplied cDNA or gDNA.

Sequenced: peripheral blood. This chain connects TRBV5-1 to TRBJ2-7, with TRBD1 identical over 11 bases. The source of this sequence is a woman between 40 and 50 years old with COVID-19, enrolled during active disease. Here the CDR3 DNA reads TGCGCCAGCAGCCCGGACAGGGGGCCCGACTACGAGCAGTACTTC. This encodes CASSPDRGPDYEQYF.